Below are 22 T cell receptor beta chains sequenced from a single sample in a study of CD8+ T cells in alopecia areata. A sort of pooled cutaneous lymph node cells used CD4, CD8alpha, NKG2D, NKG2ACE and other stains. Sequencing used cDNA as its template, made by extracting RNA and reverse transcribing it. Measured with immunoSEQ multiplex PCR; TCRdb has only the in-frame clones, and not every one. The sample is made up of 200,000 to 300,000 clones, none counted only once. What was sequenced was CD4+ T cells sorted from a lymph node. Receptors were obtained from a C3H/HeJ mouse with alopecia areata. This line is of MHC haplotype H2-k.

This clone turned up a few times. At one of its ends the junction is not consistent with the germline gene, which may arise from a read error. Each gene name is a mouse one. The read ends 4 residues shy of where the CDR3 ends; the end is completed using the germline J gene. This chain uses TRBV13-1 with TRBJ2-5; D remains ambiguous. CDR1 and CDR2 from the germline V gene are NSHNY and SYGAGN. CDR3 length equals 13 residues. CDR3 sequence: CASGDFYQDTQYF. CDR3 DNA (partial): TGTGCCAGCGGTGACTTCTACCAAGAC.

This clone was recorded a few times. The listed genes are named as in mouse. The sequence runs out 4 residues before the end of the CDR3; the remainder is reconstructed from the germline J gene. The gene calls are TRBV13-2 and TRBJ2-5, with a tentative D call TRBD1 (6 bases). The CDR3 has 14 residues. Germline V gene sequence: CDR1 NNHNN, CDR2 SYGAGS (reference sequence). V lost 0 bases, J lost 1 base, and 6 bases lay in between. CDR3 region: CASGDDRDQDTQYF. CDR3 bases read: TGTGCCAGCGGTGATGACAGGGACCAAGAC.

This clone was observed a handful of times. Germline and genes: mouse. The observed sequence ends 4 residues before the CDR3 terminus, with the missing tail filled in from the germline J gene. This specimen includes other DNA sequences encoding the same CDR3. The gene calls are TRBV5 and TRBJ2-3; TRBD2 aligns across 7 bases. V lost 1 base to trimming and J lost 3 bases; unmatched junction nucleotides: 7. Per germline, CDR1 LGHNA and CDR2 YNLKQL (reference sequence). The CDR3 consists of 16 residues. The sequenced part of the CDR3 DNA is TGTGCCAGCAGCCAAGGGCTGGGGGAGGGGGCAGAA. Amino acids: CASSQGLGEGAE. The whole CDR3 protein reads CASSQGLGEGAETLYF.

This clone came up a few times. Here the gene names and germline are mouse. The CDR3 goes on 4 residues after the read ends, and that part is filled in from the germline J gene. The chain employs TRBV13-1 and TRBJ2-5; 7 bases map to TRBD1. The CDR3 covers 13 residues. Germline CDR1 is NSHNY and CDR2 is SYGAGN. CDR3 bases read: TGTGCCAGCAGTGATAACAGGGGAGAC. It is translated as CASSDNRGD. Given in full, the CDR3 is CASSDNRGDTQYF.

In the case of this clone: The genes are named according to mouse. The observed sequence ends 4 residues before the CDR3 terminus, with the missing tail filled in from the germline J gene. This chain uses TRBV5 with TRBJ2-1, with TRBD1 identical over 8 bases. V lost 0 bases and J lost 4; bases outside the gene matches: 5. The CDR3 is made up of 16 amino acids. Germline V gene data show CDR1 as LGHNA and CDR2 as YNLKQL (reference sequence). The CDR3 DNA, read in part, is TGTGCCAGCAGCCAAGATAGGCAGGGGGCTTATGCT. As protein: CASSQDRQGAYA. The whole CDR3 reads CASSQDRQGAYAEQFF.

This clone came up many times. The genes are named according to mouse. Coverage ceases 4 residues before the CDR3 finishes, and the germline J gene fills in the end. This CDR3 is also generated by other DNA sequences in the sample. The chain uses TRBV19 and TRBJ2-1; 7 bases map to TRBD1. In germline, CDR1 is FNHDT, CDR2 SITEND (reference sequence). This CDR3 comprises 13 residues. V lost 6 bases to trimming and J lost 4 bases; unmatched junction nucleotides: 4. The CDR3 reads CASTPGQYAEQFF. The sequenced part of the CDR3 DNA is TGTGCCAGCACCCCGGGACAGTATGCT.

About this clone itself: Genes and germline are mouse. The CDR3 goes on 4 residues after the read ends, and that part is filled in from the germline J gene. This rearrangement joins TRBV1 to TRBJ2-5; D is perhaps TRBD1 (6 bases). Trimming stripped 1 base from V and 0 bases from J, with 11 bases between. CDR1 and CDR2 from the germline V gene are NSQYPW and LRSPGD (reference sequence). The CDR3 contains 16 residues. The CDR3 loop reads CTCSAVRGFNQDTQYF. CDR3 DNA (partial): TGCACCTGCAGTGCAGTTAGGGGGTTTAACCAAGAC.

About this clone itself: Gene labels here are mouse ones. The sequenced fragment ends 4 residues before the CDR3 boundary, so the rest is inferred from the germline J gene. The chain carries TRBV19 and TRBJ2-3, with TRBD1 matching 11 bases. The V segment lost 3 bases and the J segment 1 base; nucleotides outside the gene matches: 4. CDR1 is FNHDT and CDR2 is SITEND in the germline V gene (reference sequence). The CDR3 totals 16 residues. The CDR3 spells CASSKDRGRGAETLYF. The covered CDR3 bases are TGTGCCAGCAGTAAGGACAGGGGGCGCGGTGCAGAA.

In regard to this clone: Mouse gene names and germline throughout. Read coverage stops 4 residues before the CDR3 terminus; the germline J gene supplies the remainder. This sequence joins TRBV31 and TRBJ2-5; D perhaps matches TRBD1 (6 bases). The germline gives CDR1 GKSSPN, CDR2 SITVG. This CDR3 contains 14 residues. CDR3 protein: CAWSLSRGRDTQYF. The sequenced part of the CDR3 DNA is TGTGCCTGGAGTCTATCCAGGGGTAGGGAC.

This clone has a handful of counts. Each gene name is a mouse one. CDR3 protein: CAWRDRGPSNTGQLYF. The sequenced CDR3 bases are TGTGCCTGGAGAGACAGGGGGCCCTCAAACACCGGG. This sequence joins TRBV31 and TRBJ2-2; 10 nucleotides agree with TRBD1. The read ends 4 residues early relative to the CDR3; the germline J gene fills the gap. This CDR3 contains 16 residues. J was trimmed by 0 bases and V by 3 bases; bases with no gene match: 4. Germline V CDR1 and CDR2: GKSSPN, SITVG.

This clone was seen only a few times. Gene and germline names: mouse. The sequenced fragment ends 4 residues before the CDR3 boundary, so the rest is inferred from the germline J gene. The gene calls are TRBV13-1 and TRBJ2-5; D possibly corresponds to TRBD2 (6 bases). V was pared by 3 bases and J by 0 bases, with 11 bases between. Germline V gene data show CDR1 as NSHNY and CDR2 as SYGAGN. CDR3 length equals 15 residues. The covered CDR3 bases are TGTGCCAGCAGTGGTACTGGGACCAACCAAGAC. It yields the protein CASSGTGTNQD. The full CDR3 protein is CASSGTGTNQDTQYF.

With regard to this clone: Mouse germline and gene names are used. The read ends 3 residues before the CDR3 terminus; that terminus is restored from the germline J gene. The genes are TRBV13-1 and TRBJ1-6; 7 bases agree with TRBD1. TRBJ1-6 is identified as an open reading frame with a role that is uncertain. The CDR3 extends over 16 amino acids. Losses at the gene ends were 0 bases for V and 0 bases for J; bases not matched to a gene: 0. Germline V gene data show CDR1 as NSHNY and CDR2 as SYGAGN. CDR3 protein: CASSDGDSSYNSPLYF. The DNA read from the CDR3 is TGTGCCAGCAGTGATGGGGACAGTTCCTATAATTCGCCC.

This clone was observed many times. The gene names here belong to mouse. The read stops 4 residues short of the end of the CDR3; the missing end is completed from the germline J gene. The chain joins TRBV17 to TRBJ2-4; TRBD2 agrees at 10 bases. The CDR3 sequence is 14 residues long. Germline V gene lookup returns CDR1 MNHDT and CDR2 YYDKIL. CDR3 sequence: CASAPGGALNTLYF. Partial CDR3 DNA: TGTGCTAGCGCCCCTGGGGGGGCGCTGAAC.

The sample holds a few counts of this clone. Gene names refer to mouse genes. The CDR3 end falls 4 residues outside the read, so it is completed with the germline J gene. V and J are TRBV1 and TRBJ2-1; possibly TRBD1 for D (5 bases). The CDR3 extends over 15 amino acids. Between the trimmed V and J ends, which lost 1 base and 3 bases, there was a span of 10 bases. From germline, CDR1 is NSQYPW and CDR2 LRSPGD (reference sequence). CDR3 sequence: CTCSAAAGFYAEQFF. The CDR3 bases that were read are TGCACCTGCAGTGCAGCGGCAGGGTTCTATGCT.

As to this clone: Gene names are mouse gene names. Other DNA sequences in the same sample also yield this CDR3. The covered CDR3 bases are TGTGCCAGCAGTGATCAGGGCGGAAACACA. It yields the protein CASSDQGGNT. The whole CDR3 region reads CASSDQGGNTEVFF. This rearrangement joins TRBV13-3 to TRBJ1-1, with TRBD1 as a possible D gene (5 bases). The CDR3 extends 4 residues past the end of the read, so its final part is completed from the germline J gene. The CDR3 has 14 residues. Germline CDR1 is NNHDY and CDR2 is SYVADS. V was shortened by 1 base and J by 1 base, with 8 bases between the two germline ends.

As regards this clone: Germline and genes here are mouse. With the read ending 4 residues before the CDR3 end, the germline J gene is used to fill in that end. This chain connects TRBV19 to TRBJ2-1, with 11 bases lining up with TRBD1. The junction had 1 base not matched to a gene; V was cut back by 5 bases and J by 0 bases. The CDR3 covers 15 residues. Germline V gene sequence: CDR1 FNHDT, CDR2 SITEND (reference sequence). The CDR3 here is CASRGQGDNYAEQFF. The DNA read from the CDR3 is TGTGCCAGCAGGGGACAGGGGGATAACTATGCT.

This clone was recorded many times. Gene names are mouse gene names. The read finishes 4 residues shy of the CDR3 end, and the germline J gene is used to complete it. The chain joins TRBV16 to TRBJ2-3; 9 bases are shared with TRBD2. The V gene's germline CDR1 is SGHSA and CDR2 FRNQAP. Unmatched junction bases numbered 10, after V lost 0 bases and J lost 3 bases. CDR3 size: 18 residues. The CDR3 loop is CASSLDLVGGRMAETLYF. The CDR3 DNA, read in part, is TGTGCAAGCAGCTTAGATTTGGTGGGGGGGCGCATGGCAGAA.

This clone was counted between two and nine times. Germline and genes: mouse. The CDR3 is cut off 4 residues early in the read; its end comes from the germline J gene. V gene TRBV31 combines with J gene TRBJ1-1, with a weak D call TRBD1 (6 bases). The V gene lost 0 bases and the J gene lost 3 bases, with 11 bases spanning the gap. The germline gives CDR1 GKSSPN, CDR2 SITVG. CDR3 length equals 14 residues. The CDR3 region is CAWSLRGLYTEVFF. The DNA read from the CDR3 is TGTGCCTGGAGTCTGAGGGGGTTATACACA.

In regard to this clone: Gene names are mouse gene names. The read terminates 4 residues ahead of where the CDR3 ends, so the germline J gene completes it. The identical CDR3 is also encoded by other nucleotide sequences in the sample. The gene calls are TRBV13-1 and TRBJ2-5, with D tentatively TRBD2 (6 bases). Germline CDR1 NSHNY, CDR2 SYGAGN. The V end was cut by 0 bases, the J end by 2 bases, with 7 bases between. This CDR3 is 14 amino acids long. The sequenced part of the CDR3 DNA is TGTGCCAGCAGTGATGTGGGGGTCCAAGAC. Amino acid sequence: CASSDVGVQD. The full CDR3 sequence reads CASSDVGVQDTQYF.

Many counts were recorded for this clone. Mouse germline and gene names are used. The sequence runs out 4 residues before the end of the CDR3; the remainder is reconstructed from the germline J gene. The chain combines TRBV1 with TRBJ2-5; 7 bases map to TRBD2. J lost 0 bases, V lost 2 bases, and 2 bases had no gene match. Germline V gives CDR1 NSQYPW, CDR2 LRSPGD (reference sequence). The CDR3 covers 15 residues. The CDR3 spells CTCSALGDNQDTQYF. CDR3 bases read: TGCACCTGCAGTGCACTGGGGGATAACCAAGAC.

About this clone itself: Each gene name is a mouse one. The CDR3 extends 4 residues past the end of the read, so its final part is completed from the germline J gene. Distinct nucleotide sequences in the sample also encode this CDR3. J is TRBJ2-5 and V is TRBV5; 7 bases agree with TRBD1. CDR1 and CDR2 from the germline V gene are LGHNA and YNLKQL (reference sequence). CDR3 length equals 13 residues. The CDR3 bases that were read are TGTGCCAGCAGCCAGGGACAGAAAGAC. Residues: CASSQGQKD. The CDR3, in full, reads CASSQGQKDTQYF.

This clone was recorded a few times. Gene labels here are mouse ones. The CDR3 here is CASSESQPSQNTLYF. CDR3 DNA, as far as it was read: TGTGCCAGCAGTGAATCGCAGCCTAGTCAAAAC. The chain couples TRBV13-1 to TRBJ2-4, with no clear D. The CDR3 extends 4 residues past the end of the read, so its final part is completed from the germline J gene. CDR3 size: 15 residues. The germline gives CDR1 NSHNY, CDR2 SYGAGN. V shed 2 bases and J shed 0 bases, with 10 bases lying between them.